This TCR beta chain appears in the sequencing data of a study of identical twins' blood T cells. Findings and limits, study-wide: Top TCRbeta clonotypes were shared more with twin than unrelated donors. Twins shared about as many clonotypes as their cloneset sizes predicted.

CDR3 size: 13 residues. The germline gives CDR1 MNHNS, CDR2 SASEGT. Trimming removed 2 bases at V and 8 bases at J, with 10 bases between. In its sample, this clonotype was seen a few times. Its antigen remains unidentified. A previously described protocol, modified, built RNA-based TCR cDNA libraries. Each CDR3 protein gets one entry after TCRdb re-called the 5' RACE reads with MiXCR. The top ten clones hold approximately 6.6% of a sample with 300,000 to 400,000 distinct CDR3 sequences, approximately 30% of them seen once. The sequenced sample consisted of PBMCs. This clonotype was sampled from a woman aged 18 to 55 in good health. The V call is TRBV6-1, the J call TRBJ2-1; D not resolved. The CDR3 nucleotides read TGTGCCAGCAGTGAACCTGGGTGGTATGAGCAGTTCTTC. This sequence encodes CASSEPGWYEQFF.